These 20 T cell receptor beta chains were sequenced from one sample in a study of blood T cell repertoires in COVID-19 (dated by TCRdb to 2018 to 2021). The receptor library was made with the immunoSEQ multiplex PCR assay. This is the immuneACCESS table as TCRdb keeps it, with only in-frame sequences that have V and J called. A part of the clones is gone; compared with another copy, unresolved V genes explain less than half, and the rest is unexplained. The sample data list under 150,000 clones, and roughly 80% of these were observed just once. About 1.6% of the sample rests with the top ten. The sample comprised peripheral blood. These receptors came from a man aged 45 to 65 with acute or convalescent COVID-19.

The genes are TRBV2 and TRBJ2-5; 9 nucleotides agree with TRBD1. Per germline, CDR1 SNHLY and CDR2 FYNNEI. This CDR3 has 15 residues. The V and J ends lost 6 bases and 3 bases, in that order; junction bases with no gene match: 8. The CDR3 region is CASRAQGAREETQYF. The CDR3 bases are TGTGCCAGCAGAGCACAGGGGGCGCGGGAAGAGACCCAGTACTTC.

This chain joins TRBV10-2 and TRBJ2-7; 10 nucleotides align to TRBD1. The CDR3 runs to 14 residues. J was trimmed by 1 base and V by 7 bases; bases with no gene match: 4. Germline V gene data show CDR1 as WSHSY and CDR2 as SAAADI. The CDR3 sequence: CASTDRGTSYEQYV. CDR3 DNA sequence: TGCGCCAGCACGGACAGGGGGACTTCCTACGAGCAGTACGTC.

The CDR3 region has the DNA TGCGCCAGCAGCTTGGGGCCAGCTAGCTACGAGCAGTACTTC. It specifies CASSLGPASYEQYF. V gene TRBV5-1 combines with J gene TRBJ2-7; D is undetermined. The V end lost 0 bases, the J end lost 3 bases, and 10 bases lay between the germline ends. The CDR3 has 14 residues. Germline V gene data show CDR1 as SGHRS and CDR2 as YFSETQ.

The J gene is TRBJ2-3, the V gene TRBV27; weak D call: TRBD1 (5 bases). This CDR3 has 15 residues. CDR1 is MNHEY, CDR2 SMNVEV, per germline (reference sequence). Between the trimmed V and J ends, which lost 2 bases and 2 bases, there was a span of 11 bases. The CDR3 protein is CASSLKSGITDTQYF. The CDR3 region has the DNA TGTGCCAGCAGTTTAAAGTCAGGGATCACAGATACGCAGTATTTT.

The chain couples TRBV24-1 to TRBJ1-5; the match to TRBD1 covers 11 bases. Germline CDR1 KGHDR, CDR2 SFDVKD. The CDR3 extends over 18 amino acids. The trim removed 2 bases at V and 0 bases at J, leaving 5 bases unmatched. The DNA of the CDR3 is TGTGCCACCAGTGATTCCCGGACAGGGGGCAATAGCAATCAGCCCCAGCATTTT. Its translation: CATSDSRTGGNSNQPQHF.

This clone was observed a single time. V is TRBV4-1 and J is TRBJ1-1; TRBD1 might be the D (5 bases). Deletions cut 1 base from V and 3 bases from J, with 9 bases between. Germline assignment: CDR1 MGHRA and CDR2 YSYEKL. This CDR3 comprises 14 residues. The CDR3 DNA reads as TGCGCCAGCAGCCAAGTTTTCAGGGACACTGAAGCTTTCTTT. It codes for CASSQVFRDTEAFF.

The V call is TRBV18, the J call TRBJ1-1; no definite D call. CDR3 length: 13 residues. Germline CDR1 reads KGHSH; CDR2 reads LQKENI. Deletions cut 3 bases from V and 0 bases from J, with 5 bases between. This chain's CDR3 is CASSPSVNTEAFF. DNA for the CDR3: TGTGCCAGCTCACCGTCGGTGAACACTGAAGCTTTCTTT.

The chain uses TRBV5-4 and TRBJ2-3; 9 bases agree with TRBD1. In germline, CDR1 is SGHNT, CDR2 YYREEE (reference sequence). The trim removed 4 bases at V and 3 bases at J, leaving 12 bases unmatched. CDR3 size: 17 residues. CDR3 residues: CASSPHSGTGSTDTQYF. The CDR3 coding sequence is TGTGCCAGCAGCCCACACTCCGGGACAGGGAGTACAGATACGCAGTATTTT.

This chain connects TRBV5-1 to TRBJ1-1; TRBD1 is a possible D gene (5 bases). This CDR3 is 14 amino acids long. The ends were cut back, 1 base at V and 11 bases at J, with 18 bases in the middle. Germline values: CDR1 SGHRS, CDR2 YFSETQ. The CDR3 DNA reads TGCGCCAGCAGCTTGTACCGACAGCAAGACGGGGCTTTCTTT. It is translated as CASSLYRQQDGAFF.

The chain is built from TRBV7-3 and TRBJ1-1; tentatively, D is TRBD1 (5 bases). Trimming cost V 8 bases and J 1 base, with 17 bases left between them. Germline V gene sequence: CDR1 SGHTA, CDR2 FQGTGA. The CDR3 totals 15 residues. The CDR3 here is CASPQTRAKNTEAFF. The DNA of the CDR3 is TGTGCCAGCCCCCAAACCAGGGCTAAGAACACTGAAGCTTTCTTT.

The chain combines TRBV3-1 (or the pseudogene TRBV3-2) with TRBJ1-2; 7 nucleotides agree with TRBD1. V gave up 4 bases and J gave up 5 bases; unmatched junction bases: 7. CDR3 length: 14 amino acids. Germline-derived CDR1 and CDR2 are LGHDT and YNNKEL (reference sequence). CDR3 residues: CASSLQGVGYGYTF. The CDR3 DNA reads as TGTGCCAGCAGCCTGCAGGGGGTGGGGTATGGCTACACCTTC.

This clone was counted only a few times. The CDR3 nucleotides read TGTGCCAGCAGTTACTCGGCAGGGGGGTTGGGCTACACCTTC. Translation: CASSYSAGGLGYTF. The rearrangement links TRBV6-5 to TRBJ1-2; the match to TRBD1 covers 7 bases. The CDR3 extends over 14 amino acids. Trimming took 0 bases from V and 8 from J; bases not matched to a gene: 6. CDR1 is MNHEY, CDR2 SVGAGI, per germline.

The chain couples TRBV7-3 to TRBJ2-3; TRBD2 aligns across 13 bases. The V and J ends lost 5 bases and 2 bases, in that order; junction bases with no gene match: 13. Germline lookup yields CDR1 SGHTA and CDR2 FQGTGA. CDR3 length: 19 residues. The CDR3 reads CASSRWTSGGPTLTDTQYF. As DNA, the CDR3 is TGTGCCAGCAGCCGATGGACTAGCGGGGGCCCCACCCTCACAGATACGCAGTATTTT.

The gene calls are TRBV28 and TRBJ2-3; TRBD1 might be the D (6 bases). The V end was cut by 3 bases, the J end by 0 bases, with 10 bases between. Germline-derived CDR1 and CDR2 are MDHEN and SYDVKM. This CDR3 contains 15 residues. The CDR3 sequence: CASSLSDSSTDTQYF. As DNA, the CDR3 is TGTGCCAGCAGTTTGTCGGACAGCAGCACAGATACGCAGTATTTT.

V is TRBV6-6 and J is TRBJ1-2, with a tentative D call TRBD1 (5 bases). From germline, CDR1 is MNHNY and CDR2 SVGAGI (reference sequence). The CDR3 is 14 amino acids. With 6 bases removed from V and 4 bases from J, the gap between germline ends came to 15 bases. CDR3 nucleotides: TGTGCCAGCAGCAGAGCCGGGGGAGTCTATGGCTACACCTTC. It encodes CASSRAGGVYGYTF.

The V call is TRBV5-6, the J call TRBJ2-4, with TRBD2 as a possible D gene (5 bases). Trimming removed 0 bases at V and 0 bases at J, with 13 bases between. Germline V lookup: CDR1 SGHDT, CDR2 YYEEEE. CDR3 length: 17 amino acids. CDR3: CASSLVSGDLAKNIQYF. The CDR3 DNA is TGTGCCAGCAGCTTGGTCAGCGGCGATCTAGCCAAAAACATTCAGTACTTC.

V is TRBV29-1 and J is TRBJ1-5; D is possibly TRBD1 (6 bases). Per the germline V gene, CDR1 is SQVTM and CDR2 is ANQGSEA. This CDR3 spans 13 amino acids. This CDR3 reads CRKSRGMWQPQHF. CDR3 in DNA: TGCAGGAAGAGCAGGGGAATGTGGCAGCCCCAGCATTTT.

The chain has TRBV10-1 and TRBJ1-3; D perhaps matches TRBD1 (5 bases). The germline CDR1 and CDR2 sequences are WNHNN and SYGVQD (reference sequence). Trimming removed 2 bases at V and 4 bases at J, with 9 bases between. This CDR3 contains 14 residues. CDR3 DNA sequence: TGCGCCAGCAGTGAGGCACACAGGGGAAACACCATATATTTT. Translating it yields CASSEAHRGNTIYF.

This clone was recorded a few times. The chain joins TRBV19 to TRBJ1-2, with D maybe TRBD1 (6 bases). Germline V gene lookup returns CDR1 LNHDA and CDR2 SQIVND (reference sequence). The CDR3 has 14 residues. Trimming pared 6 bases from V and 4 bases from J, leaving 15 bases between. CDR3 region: CASSGRGSSYGYTF. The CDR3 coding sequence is TGTGCCAGTAGCGGGAGGGGGTCAAGCTATGGCTACACCTTC. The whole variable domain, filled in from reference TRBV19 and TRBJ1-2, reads DGGITQSPKYLFRKEGQNVTLSCEQNLNHDAMYWYRQDPGQGLRLIYYSQIVNDFQKGDIAEGYSVSREKKESFPLTVTSAQKNPTAFYLCASSGRGSSYGYTFGSGTRLTVV.

CDR3 DNA: TGTGCCAGTAGTATGGGGGGGGATCAGCCCCAGCATTTT. This encodes CASSMGGDQPQHF. This chain uses TRBV19 with TRBJ1-5; a weak D match, TRBD1 (5 bases). This CDR3 region has 13 residues. The V gene lost 3 bases and the J gene lost 5 bases, with 8 bases spanning the gap. Germline CDR1 LNHDA, CDR2 SQIVND (reference sequence).